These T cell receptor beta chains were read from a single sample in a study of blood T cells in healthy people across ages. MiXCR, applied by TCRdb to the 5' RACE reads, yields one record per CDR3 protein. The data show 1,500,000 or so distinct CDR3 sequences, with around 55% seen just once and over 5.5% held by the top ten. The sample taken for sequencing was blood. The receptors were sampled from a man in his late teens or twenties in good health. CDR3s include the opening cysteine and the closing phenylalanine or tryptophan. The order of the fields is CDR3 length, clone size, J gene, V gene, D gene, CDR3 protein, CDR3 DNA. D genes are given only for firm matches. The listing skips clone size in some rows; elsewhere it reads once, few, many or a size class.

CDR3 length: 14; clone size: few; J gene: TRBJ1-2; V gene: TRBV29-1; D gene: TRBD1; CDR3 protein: CSVTQQGMADGYTF; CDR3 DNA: TGCAGCGTTACCCAACAGGGGATGGCGGATGGCTACACCTTC
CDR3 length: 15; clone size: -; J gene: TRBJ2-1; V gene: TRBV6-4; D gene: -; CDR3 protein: CASSEEIGSDNEQFF; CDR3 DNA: TGTGCCAGCAGTGAGGAGATAGGGTCGGACAATGAGCAGTTCTTC
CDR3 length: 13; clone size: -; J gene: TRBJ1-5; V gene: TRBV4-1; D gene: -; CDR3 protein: CASSQDADQPQHF; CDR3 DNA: TGCGCCAGCAGCCAAGACGCCGATCAGCCCCAGCATTTT
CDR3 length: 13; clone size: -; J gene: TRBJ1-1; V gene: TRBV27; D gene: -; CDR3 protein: CASSGPGRTEAFF; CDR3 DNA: TGTGCCAGCAGTGGTCCAGGGCGAACTGAAGCTTTCTTT
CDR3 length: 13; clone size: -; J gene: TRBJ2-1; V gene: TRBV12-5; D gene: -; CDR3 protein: CASGPQTQKKEFF; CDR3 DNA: TGTGCTAGTGGCCCTCAGACCCAGAAGAAGGAGTTCTTC
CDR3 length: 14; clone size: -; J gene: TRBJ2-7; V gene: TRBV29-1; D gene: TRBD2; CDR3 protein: CSKSSGSSYNEQYF; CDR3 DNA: TGCAGCAAATCTAGCGGGAGCTCCTACAATGAGCAGTACTTC
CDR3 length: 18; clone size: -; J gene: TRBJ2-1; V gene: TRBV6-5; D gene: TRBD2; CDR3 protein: CASSYSSPSGMTGNEQFF; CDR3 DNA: TGTGCCAGCAGTTACTCGAGTCCTAGCGGGATGACAGGCAATGAGCAGTTCTTC
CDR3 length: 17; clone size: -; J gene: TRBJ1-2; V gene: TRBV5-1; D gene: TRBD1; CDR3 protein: CASSLNDQGARNYGYTF; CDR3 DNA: TGCGCCAGCAGCTTAAATGACCAGGGGGCGCGCAACTATGGCTACACCTTC
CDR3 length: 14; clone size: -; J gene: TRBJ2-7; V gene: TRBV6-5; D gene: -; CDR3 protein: CATSLGSPSYEQYF; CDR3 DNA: TGTGCCACCTCCCTTGGGAGCCCCTCCTACGAGCAGTACTTC
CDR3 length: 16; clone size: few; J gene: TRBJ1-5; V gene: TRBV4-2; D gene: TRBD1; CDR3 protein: CASSQTQGARGQPQHF; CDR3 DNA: TGTGCCAGCAGCCAAACTCAGGGGGCGCGAGGGCAGCCCCAGCATTTT
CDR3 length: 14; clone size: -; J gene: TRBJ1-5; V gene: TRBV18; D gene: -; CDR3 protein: CASSNGGSNQPQHF; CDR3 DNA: TGTGCCAGCTCAAACGGGGGTAGCAATCAGCCCCAGCATTTT
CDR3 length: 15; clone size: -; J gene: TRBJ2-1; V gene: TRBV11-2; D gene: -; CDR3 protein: CASSLDGGLRDEQFF; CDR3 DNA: TGTGCCAGCAGCTTAGATGGGGGACTCCGGGATGAGCAGTTCTTC
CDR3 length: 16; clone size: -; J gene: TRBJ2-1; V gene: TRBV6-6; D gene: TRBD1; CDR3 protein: CASSYSTGEAYNEQFF; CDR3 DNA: TGTGCCAGCAGTTACTCGACAGGGGAGGCCTACAATGAGCAGTTCTTC
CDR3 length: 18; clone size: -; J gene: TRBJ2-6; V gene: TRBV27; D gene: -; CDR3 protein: CASTPQGALISGANVLTF; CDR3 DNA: TGTGCCAGCACCCCTCAAGGGGCCCTTATATCTGGGGCCAACGTCCTGACTTTC
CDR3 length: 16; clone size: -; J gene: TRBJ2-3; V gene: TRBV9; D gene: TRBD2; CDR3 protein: CASSVVSGGTADTQYF; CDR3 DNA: TGTGCCAGCAGCGTAGTAAGCGGGGGGACCGCAGATACGCAGTATTTT
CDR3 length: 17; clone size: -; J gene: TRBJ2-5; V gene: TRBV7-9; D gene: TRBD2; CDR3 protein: CASSRSLAGEFQETQYF; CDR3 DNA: TGTGCCAGCAGCAGGAGCCTAGCGGGAGAATTCCAAGAGACCCAGTACTTC
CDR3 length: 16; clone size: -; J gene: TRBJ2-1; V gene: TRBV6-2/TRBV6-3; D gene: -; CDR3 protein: CASRQLAYSSYNEQFF; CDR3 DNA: TGTGCCAGCAGACAACTAGCTTACAGCTCCTACAATGAGCAGTTCTTC
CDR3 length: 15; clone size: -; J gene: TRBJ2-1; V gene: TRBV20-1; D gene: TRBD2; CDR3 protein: CSARDKLAVYNEQFF; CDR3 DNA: TGCAGTGCTAGAGATAAGCTAGCGGTCTACAATGAGCAGTTCTTC
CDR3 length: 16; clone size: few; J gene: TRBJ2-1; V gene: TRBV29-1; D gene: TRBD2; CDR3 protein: CSVIYGERGTYNEQFF; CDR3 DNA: TGCAGCGTCATATACGGGGAGCGGGGTACCTACAATGAGCAGTTCTTC
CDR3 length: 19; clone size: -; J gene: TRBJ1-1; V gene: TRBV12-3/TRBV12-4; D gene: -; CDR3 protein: CASSLVQPLGRQGNTEAFF; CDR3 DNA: TGTGCCAGCAGTTTAGTGCAACCCTTAGGGCGTCAGGGGAACACTGAAGCTTTCTTT
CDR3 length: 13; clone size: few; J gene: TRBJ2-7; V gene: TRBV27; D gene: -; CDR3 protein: CASSFGQLYEQYF; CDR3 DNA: TGTGCCAGCAGTTTCGGACAGCTCTACGAGCAGTACTTC
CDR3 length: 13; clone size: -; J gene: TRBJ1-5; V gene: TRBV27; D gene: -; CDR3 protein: CASALGGGQPQHF; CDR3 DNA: TGTGCCAGCGCCCTGGGGGGAGGGCAGCCCCAGCATTTT
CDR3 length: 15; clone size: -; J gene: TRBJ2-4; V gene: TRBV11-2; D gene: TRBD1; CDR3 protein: CASSSNRGPKNIQYF; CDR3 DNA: TGTGCCAGCAGCTCCAACAGGGGGCCCAAAAACATTCAGTACTTC
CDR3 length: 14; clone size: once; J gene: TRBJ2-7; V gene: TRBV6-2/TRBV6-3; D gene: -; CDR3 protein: CASSNPWGVGEQYF; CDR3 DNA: TGTGCCAGCAGCAATCCCTGGGGAGTCGGCGAGCAGTACTTC
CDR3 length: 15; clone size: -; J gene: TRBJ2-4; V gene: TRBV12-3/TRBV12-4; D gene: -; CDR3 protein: CASSYSGLPGDIQYF; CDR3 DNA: TGTGCCAGCAGTTACAGCGGGCTTCCGGGAGACATTCAGTACTTC
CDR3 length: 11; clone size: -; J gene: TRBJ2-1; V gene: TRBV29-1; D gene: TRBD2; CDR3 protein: CSVEVAGQQFF; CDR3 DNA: TGCAGCGTTGAAGTAGCGGGACAGCAGTTCTTC
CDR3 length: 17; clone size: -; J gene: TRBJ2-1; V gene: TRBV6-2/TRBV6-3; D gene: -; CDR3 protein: CASSGTGFGDTWNEQFF; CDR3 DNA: TGTGCCAGTAGTGGAACAGGGTTTGGAGACACGTGGAATGAGCAGTTCTTC
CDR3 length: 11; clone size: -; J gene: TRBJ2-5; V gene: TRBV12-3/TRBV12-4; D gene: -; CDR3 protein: CASSLEGSPYF; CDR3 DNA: TGTGCCAGCAGTTTAGAGGGATCCCCGTACTTC
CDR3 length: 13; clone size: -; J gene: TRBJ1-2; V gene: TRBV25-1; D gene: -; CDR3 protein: CASSEFADDGYTF; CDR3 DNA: TGTGCCAGCAGTGAATTTGCTGACGATGGCTACACCTTC
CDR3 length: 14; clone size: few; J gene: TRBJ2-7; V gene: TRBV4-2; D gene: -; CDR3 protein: CASSQRKHPYEQYF; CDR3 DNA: TGTGCCAGCAGCCAACGAAAACACCCCTACGAGCAGTACTTC
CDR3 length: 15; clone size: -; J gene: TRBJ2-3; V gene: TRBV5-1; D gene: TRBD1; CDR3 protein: CASSWDRGDTDTQYF; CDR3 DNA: TGCGCCAGCAGCTGGGACAGGGGGGACACAGATACGCAGTATTTT
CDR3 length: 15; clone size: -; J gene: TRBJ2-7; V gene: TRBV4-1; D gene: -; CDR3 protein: CASSQDIMGYNEQYF; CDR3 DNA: TGCGCCAGCAGCCAAGATATAATGGGTTATAACGAGCAGTACTTC
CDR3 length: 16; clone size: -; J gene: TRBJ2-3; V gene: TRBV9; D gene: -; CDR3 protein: CASNVGSGKSTDTQYF; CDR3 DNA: TGTGCCAGCAACGTAGGGTCTGGGAAAAGCACAGATACGCAGTATTTT
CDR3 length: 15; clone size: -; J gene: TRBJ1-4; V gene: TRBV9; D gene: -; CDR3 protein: CASSGRGTPSEKLFF; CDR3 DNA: TGTGCCAGCAGCGGCCGGGGGACGCCTAGTGAAAAACTGTTTTTT
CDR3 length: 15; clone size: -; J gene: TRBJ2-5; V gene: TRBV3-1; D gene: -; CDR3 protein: CASSQGGGGLLEQYF; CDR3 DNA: TGTGCCAGCAGCCAGGGGGGCGGAGGGTTGCTTGAGCAGTACTTC
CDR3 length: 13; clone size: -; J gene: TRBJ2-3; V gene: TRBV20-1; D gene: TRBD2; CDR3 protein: CSARATSGDTQYF; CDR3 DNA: TGCAGTGCTAGGGCGACTAGCGGAGATACGCAGTATTTT
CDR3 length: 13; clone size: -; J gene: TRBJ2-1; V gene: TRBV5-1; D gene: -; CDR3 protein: CASSLGSYLEQFF; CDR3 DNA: TGCGCCAGCAGCTTGGGTAGTTATCTTGAGCAGTTCTTC
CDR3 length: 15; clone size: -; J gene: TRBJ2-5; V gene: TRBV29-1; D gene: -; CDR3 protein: CSVESGPQIQETQYF; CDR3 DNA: TGCAGCGTTGAGTCGGGGCCGCAAATCCAAGAGACCCAGTACTTC
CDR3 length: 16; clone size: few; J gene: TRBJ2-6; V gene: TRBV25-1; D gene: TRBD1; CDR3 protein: CASNMGQGAGANVLTF; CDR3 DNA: TGTGCCAGCAACATGGGACAGGGCGCTGGGGCCAACGTCCTGACTTTC
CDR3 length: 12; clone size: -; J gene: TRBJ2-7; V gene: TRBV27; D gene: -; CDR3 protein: CASSSPLYEQYF; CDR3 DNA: TGTGCCAGCAGTTCCCCTTTATACGAGCAGTACTTC
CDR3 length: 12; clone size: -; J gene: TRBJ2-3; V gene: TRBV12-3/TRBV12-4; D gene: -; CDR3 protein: CASSDNTDTQYF; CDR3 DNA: TGTGCCAGCAGTGATAACACAGATACGCAGTATTTT
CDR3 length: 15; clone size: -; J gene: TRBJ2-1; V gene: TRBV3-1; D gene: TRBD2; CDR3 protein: CASSLLALAYNEQFF; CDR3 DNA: TGTGCCAGCAGTCTACTAGCGCTCGCGTACAATGAGCAGTTCTTC
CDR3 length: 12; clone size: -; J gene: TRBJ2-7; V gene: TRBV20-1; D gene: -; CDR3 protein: CSASRDHYEQYF; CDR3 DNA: TGCAGTGCTAGCCGGGACCACTACGAGCAGTACTTC
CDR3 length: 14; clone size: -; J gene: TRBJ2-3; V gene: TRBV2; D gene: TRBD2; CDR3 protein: CASSWLAGTDTQYF; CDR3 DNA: TGTGCCAGCAGTTGGTTAGCGGGGACAGATACGCAGTATTTT